One and the same sample provided the 7 T cell receptor beta chains below, sequenced in a study of T cell changes during pregnancy in multiple sclerosis. Measured with immunoSEQ multiplex PCR; TCRdb has only the in-frame clones, and not every one. Here the sample spans fewer than 55,000 clones, roughly 90% being singletons. The sequences come from peripheral blood, collected in the first trimester of pregnancy. The receptors here all came from a female donor with multiple sclerosis, enrolled in a pregnancy study.

In this sample, this clone turned up once. This rearrangement joins TRBV28 to TRBJ1-3; D is possibly TRBD1 (5 bases). Germline CDR1 and CDR2: MDHEN and SYDVKM. The CDR3 loop spans 16 amino acids. V gave up 7 bases and J gave up 2 bases, with 18 bases separating them. CDR3 in amino acids: CASIPQGLGTGNTIYF. The CDR3 bases are TGTGCCAGCATCCCCCAGGGCTTAGGGACTGGAAACACCATATATTTT.

The rearrangement uses TRBV29-1 and TRBJ2-7; a possible D gene is TRBD2 (6 bases). The V end was cut by 4 bases, the J end by 5 bases, with 12 bases between. This CDR3 region has 12 residues. The germline gives CDR1 SQVTM, CDR2 ANQGSEA. CDR3: CSVGGRWDEQYF. The CDR3 DNA follows: TGCAGCGTTGGTGGGAGGTGGGACGAGCAGTACTTC.

As DNA, the CDR3 is TGTGCCAGCAGCTTGCCCCCCTACGGGACAGTATACGAGCAGTACTTC. Amino acid sequence: CASSLPPYGTVYEQYF. The J gene is TRBJ2-7, the V gene TRBV7-2; 7 bases map to TRBD1. The CDR3 runs 16 residues. The germline gives CDR1 SGHTA, CDR2 FQGNSA. J was trimmed by 4 bases and V by 3 bases; bases with no gene match: 12.

The J gene is TRBJ1-5, the V gene TRBV27; D gene unclear. CDR1 and CDR2 from the germline V gene are MNHEY and SMNVEV (reference sequence). The V and J ends lost 2 bases and 9 bases respectively, with 17 bases between them. The CDR3 length is 15 residues. CDR3 in amino acids: CASSLRRSSTWPQHF. The DNA for the CDR3 is TGTGCCAGCAGTTTAAGGAGGAGCAGCACGTGGCCCCAGCATTTT.

The chain employs TRBV28 and TRBJ2-6, with TRBD2 identical over 14 bases. CDR1 is MDHEN and CDR2 is SYDVKM in the germline V gene. With V trimmed by 3 bases and J by 3 bases, 1 base remained unmatched. The CDR3 contains 17 residues. The CDR3 DNA reads as TGTGCCAGCAGTTTGGGGACTAGCGGGGGTGGGGCCAACGTCCTGACTTTC. Translated: CASSLGTSGGGANVLTF.

The CDR3 coding sequence is TGTGCCAGCACACTTCAGTATGGAGCAGATACGCAGTATTTT. It is translated as CASTLQYGADTQYF. This chain links TRBV4-2 with TRBJ2-3; D ambiguous. Deletions cut 7 bases from V and 4 bases from J, with 15 bases between. This CDR3 region has 14 residues. Germline V gives CDR1 LGHNA, CDR2 YNFKEQ.

The V and J genes are TRBV5-4 and TRBJ1-2, with 7 bases fitting TRBD1. V was pared by 4 bases and J by 4 bases, with 7 bases of the junction left unmatched. Germline V gene lookup returns CDR1 SGHNT and CDR2 YYREEE (reference sequence). The length of the CDR3 is 14 residues. CDR3 coding DNA: TGTGCCAGCAGCATAAACCGGGACAGCTATGGCTACACCTTC. The encoded protein is CASSINRDSYGYTF. Filled out from reference TRBV5-4 and TRBJ1-2, the complete variable domain reads ETGVTQSPTHLIKTRGQQVTLRCSSQSGHNTVSWYQQALGQGPQFIFQYYREEENGRGNFPPRFSGLQFPNYSSELNVNALELDDSALYLCASSINRDSYGYTFGSGTRLTVV.